The rows below give T cell receptor beta chains drawn from one sample of a study of cytomegalovirus exposure and HLA in healthy donors. Sequencing was performed with immunoSEQ multiplex PCR; in TCRdb, only in-frame clones are kept and a portion is missing. Seen here are about 140,000 clones, less than 90% observed once, and the top ten hold roughly 3%. The sequenced sample consisted of PBMCs. The receptors stem from a man aged 18 to 35 in good health and CMV-seronegative. Both conserved end residues are part of each CDR3.

j_call v_call cdr3_aa
TRBJ2-1 TRBV25-1 CASSVPDGSYNEQFF
TRBJ1-2 TRBV5-6 CASSLGAGVDGYTF
TRBJ2-5 TRBV6-1 CASNIVFDVIETQYF
TRBJ1-1 TRBV28 CASIRGQRGSQWNTEAFF
TRBJ2-1 TRBV28 CASLGLAGVSEQFF
TRBJ2-7 TRBV5-1 CASSLASTDNLQYF
TRBJ2-1 TRBV11-2 CASSLIRGKVQFF
TRBJ2-7 TRBV11-2 CASRPTGVPSYEQYF
TRBJ1-2 TRBV18 CASSPVGQGNGYTF
TRBJ2-5 TRBV9 CASSTRTGNQETQYF
TRBJ2-2 TRBV2 CASSLAGWSGELFF
TRBJ2-5 TRBV4-1 CASSQDIRGGFSKTQYF
TRBJ2-1 TRBV30 CAWSVQGRYEQFF
TRBJ2-7 TRBV19 CASGPGSYEQYF
TRBJ2-2 TRBV6-1 CASRDRGLIGELFF
TRBJ1-5 TRBV6-5 CASKGGVNQPQHF
TRBJ2-5 TRBV30 CAWIGPAGHETQYF
TRBJ1-5 TRBV2 CASSDIAGQLNQPQHF
TRBJ2-5 TRBV6-5 CASSYGAGQETQYF
TRBJ1-2 TRBV11-2 CASSSLQGALKGYTF
TRBJ2-3 TRBV9 CASGHGNTDTQYF
TRBJ2-1 TRBV10-1 CASSQAGVVDEQFF
TRBJ2-3 TRBV28 CASSPSGPSTDTQYF
TRBJ1-2 TRBV5-1 CASSYTQGARSLGYTF
TRBJ1-3 TRBV2 CASSELRHSGNTIYF
TRBJ2-2 TRBV19 CASIPSDSNTGELFF
TRBJ1-1 TRBV4-1 CASSQGRGQGTFEGTEAFF
TRBJ2-2 TRBV5-1 CASSLPGGETGELFF
TRBJ2-1 TRBV19 CASSPSVSSYNEQFF
TRBJ2-7 TRBV6-5 CASSYGAGKGSYEQYF
TRBJ2-7 TRBV4-1 CASSQAAGSYEQYF
TRBJ2-3 TRBV10-3 CAISEVADTQYF
TRBJ2-2 TRBV7-2 CASSSSGKVTGELFF
TRBJ1-4 TRBV5-6 CASSLSPRDEKLFF
TRBJ2-1 TRBV11-2 CASRTQSSGRYNEQFF
TRBJ2-5 TRBV28 CASSPNRGRETQYF
TRBJ2-1 TRBV18 CASSPSAGGYNEQFF
TRBJ2-1 TRBV6-1 CASSAAVGGSYNEQFF
TRBJ2-3 TRBV19 CASSLAGTKDTQYF
TRBJ2-3 TRBV5-6 CASSSLGRGHADTQYF
TRBJ1-1 TRBV7-9 CASSLGDREAFF
TRBJ2-3 TRBV9 CASSAVGQPTDTQYF
TRBJ2-7 TRBV27 CASSLGLTGEQYF
TRBJ2-4 TRBV9 CASSLWDKENIQYF